Reported below is one T cell receptor (beta chain). TCRdb recomputed calls from the PCR reads with MiXCR, one row per CDR3 protein. The table lists roughly 12,000 distinct CDR3 sequences, just under 55% of them singletons. This entry is derived from a study of tumor-infiltrating lymphocytes in oesophageal squamous cell carcinoma. V gave up 4 bases and J gave up 0 bases; unmatched junction bases: 6. There are 17 residues in the CDR3. The V gene's germline CDR1 is SGHTA and CDR2 FQGTGA. The chain joins TRBV7-3 to TRBJ2-6; 7 positions match TRBD1. The sequence derives from a female donor with esophageal squamous cell carcinoma. The sequenced material came from esophageal tumor tissue. CDR3 DNA: TGTGCCAGCAGCTCCCGACAGGGAAGCTCTGGGGCCAACGTCCTGACTTTC. Its protein is CASSSRQGSSGANVLTF.